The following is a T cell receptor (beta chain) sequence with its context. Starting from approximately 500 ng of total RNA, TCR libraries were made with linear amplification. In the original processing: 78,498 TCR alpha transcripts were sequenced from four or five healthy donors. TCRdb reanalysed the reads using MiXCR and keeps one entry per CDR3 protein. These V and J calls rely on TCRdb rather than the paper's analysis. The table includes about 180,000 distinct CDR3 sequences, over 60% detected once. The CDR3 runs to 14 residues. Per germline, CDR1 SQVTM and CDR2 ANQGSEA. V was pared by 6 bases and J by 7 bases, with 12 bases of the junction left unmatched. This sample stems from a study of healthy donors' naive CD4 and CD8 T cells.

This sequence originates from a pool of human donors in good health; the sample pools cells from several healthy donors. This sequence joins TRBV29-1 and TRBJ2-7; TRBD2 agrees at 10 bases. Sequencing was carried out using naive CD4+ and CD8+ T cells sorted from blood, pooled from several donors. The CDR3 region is CSVLWASGSGEQYF. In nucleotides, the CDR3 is TGCAGCGTCCTGTGGGCTAGCGGGAGTGGAGAGCAGTACTTC.